The rows below give T cell receptor beta chains drawn from one sample of a study of cytotoxic CD8 clonotypes in ibrutinib-treated CLL. Produced via immunoSEQ multiplex PCR; TCRdb's table is partial and in-frame only. The sample gives roughly 180,000 clones, about 84% of which show up once; around 4.5% is in the top ten. The specimen was PBMCs, collected after 24 months of ibrutinib treatment. Receptor source: a human donor with chronic lymphocytic leukemia. Both conserved end residues are part of each CDR3. The order of the fields is V gene, D gene, J gene, clone size, CDR3 protein, CDR3 DNA. A D gene is named only where the DNA matches it firmly. Clone size is stated in some rows and not others, as once, few, many or a class when expanded.

TRBV5-8	.	TRBJ1-2	.	CASSGQGYGYTF	TGTGCCAGCAGCGGTCAGGGATATGGCTACACCTTC
TRBV7-2	.	TRBJ2-1	.	CASSSSTGSYNEQFF	TGTGCCAGCAGCTCATCGACTGGTTCCTACAATGAGCAGTTCTTC
TRBV15	.	TRBJ2-7	.	CATSSLMISYEQYF	TGTGCCACCAGCAGTCTGATGATATCATACGAGCAGTACTTC
TRBV15	.	TRBJ1-4	.	CATGGRTNEKLFF	TGTGCCACCGGGGGGAGGACTAATGAAAAACTGTTTTTT
TRBV7-9	.	TRBJ1-2	.	CASSLDRHTGYTF	TGTGCCAGCAGCTTAGATAGGCATACTGGCTACACCTTC
TRBV7-8	TRBD2	TRBJ2-7	.	CASSLTAGGPKQYF	TGTGCCAGCAGCTTAACGGCGGGAGGGCCAAAGCAGTACTTC
TRBV5-1	.	TRBJ1-1	.	CASSLGGRSNTEAFF	TGCGCCAGCAGCCTCGGGGGACGCTCGAACACTGAAGCTTTCTTT
TRBV7-2	TRBD2	TRBJ2-4	.	CASSPGGGGPIIQYF	TGTGCCAGCAGCCCGGGTGGGGGAGGGCCAATCATTCAGTACTTC
TRBV9	.	TRBJ1-6	.	CASSGQKTPLHF	TGTGCCAGCAGCGGGCAGAAAACACCCCTCCACTTT
TRBV6-1	TRBD1	TRBJ2-7	few	CASRTGVYSEQYF	TGTGCCAGCAGGACAGGGGTATACAGCGAGCAGTACTTC
TRBV10-3	TRBD1	TRBJ1-2	.	CAISGTGRLGGYTF	TGTGCCATCAGTGGGACAGGGAGGCTTGGGGGCTACACCTTC
TRBV30	.	TRBJ1-1	.	CAWMEDINTEAFF	TGTGCCTGGATGGAGGACATTAACACTGAAGCTTTCTTT
TRBV11-2	TRBD1	TRBJ1-1	.	CASRDRRLNTEAFF	TGTGCCAGCCGGGACAGGCGGCTGAACACTGAAGCTTTCTTT
TRBV30	.	TRBJ1-5	.	CAWSVQSGPQHF	TGTGCCTGGAGTGTTCAATCCGGCCCCCAGCATTTT
TRBV4-1	.	TRBJ1-5	.	CASSQESGASRPQHF	TGCGCCAGCAGCCAAGAGAGCGGGGCCTCCCGGCCCCAGCATTTT
TRBV6-1	.	TRBJ1-2	few	CATATVNYGYTF	TGTGCCACCGCCACAGTGAACTATGGCTACACCTTC
TRBV6-6	TRBD1	TRBJ1-1	.	CASSTGQLNTEAFF	TGTGCCAGCAGTACGGGACAGCTGAACACTGAAGCTTTCTTT
TRBV11-3	.	TRBJ2-2	.	CASSASGTLNTGELFF	TGTGCCAGCAGCGCATCCGGGACGCTGAACACCGGGGAGCTGTTTTTT
TRBV19	.	TRBJ2-1	.	CASRALKGPLHEQFF	TGTGCCAGTAGGGCCCTTAAGGGCCCCCTCCATGAGCAGTTCTTC
TRBV28	.	TRBJ1-5	.	CASSNRGLTSQHF	TGTGCCAGCAGTAACCGGGGTCTCACGTCGCAGCATTTT
TRBV27	TRBD2	TRBJ2-1	.	CASSSLGLAEYNEQFF	TGTGCCAGCAGTTCCCTTGGGCTAGCGGAGTACAATGAGCAGTTCTTC
TRBV6-5	.	TRBJ2-6	.	CASSRMKTGANVLTF	TGTGCCAGCAGTCGCATGAAGACTGGGGCCAACGTCCTGACTTTC
TRBV5-1	.	TRBJ1-1	.	CASSWGERRNTEAFF	TGCGCCAGCAGCTGGGGGGAACGACGGAACACTGAAGCTTTCTTT
TRBV15	.	TRBJ2-7	.	CATSSSGSDEQYF	TGTGCCACCAGCAGCTCAGGCAGCGACGAGCAGTACTTC
TRBV4-1	TRBD1	TRBJ1-4	.	CASSRGQDEKLFF	TGCGCCAGCAGCCGCGGACAGGACGAAAAACTGTTTTTT
TRBV19	TRBD1	TRBJ2-1	few	CASASPGTGVGEQFF	TGTGCCAGTGCAAGTCCCGGGACAGGGGTTGGTGAGCAGTTCTTC
TRBV7-9	.	TRBJ1-1	.	CASKVANTEAFF	TGTGCCAGCAAGGTCGCGAACACTGAAGCTTTCTTT
TRBV19	TRBD1	TRBJ2-2	.	CASKVQGDTGELFF	TGTGCCAGTAAGGTACAGGGGGACACCGGGGAGCTGTTTTTT
TRBV11-2	.	TRBJ2-7	.	CASSLGSSSLWEQYF	TGTGCCAGCAGCTTAGGGTCTAGCAGTCTCTGGGAGCAGTACTTC
TRBV7-2	.	TRBJ2-5	.	CASSLVRGMGETQYF	TGTGCCAGCAGCTTAGTTCGGGGGATGGGGGAGACCCAGTACTTC
TRBV5-4	.	TRBJ1-1	.	CASSSRTVNTEAFF	TGTGCCAGCAGCTCCAGGACAGTCAACACTGAAGCTTTCTTT
TRBV4-1	.	TRBJ1-1	once	CASSPAEASGHTEAFF	TGCGCCAGCAGCCCAGCGGAAGCTAGCGGGCACACTGAAGCTTTCTTT
TRBV7-2	TRBD2	TRBJ2-1	.	CASITYSGRAGNEQFF	TGTGCCAGCATCACTTATAGCGGGAGGGCCGGCAATGAGCAGTTCTTC
TRBV7-8	.	TRBJ2-7	.	CASSKPAIYEQYF	TGTGCCAGCAGCAAACCAGCGATCTACGAGCAGTACTTC
TRBV30	.	TRBJ1-1	.	CASFSRGNTEAFF	TGTGCCTCCTTTAGCAGGGGAAACACTGAAGCTTTCTTT
TRBV7-2	TRBD1	TRBJ2-5	.	CASSLGTGGPETQYF	TGTGCCAGCAGCTTAGGGACAGGGGGCCCAGAGACCCAGTACTTC
TRBV7-9	.	TRBJ2-3	.	CASSPRRGIDTQYF	TGTGCCAGCAGCCCCCGCCGGGGGATAGATACGCAGTATTTT
TRBV28	.	TRBJ2-3	.	CASQDFGGADTQYF	TGTGCCAGCCAAGACTTCGGGGGCGCGGATACGCAGTATTTT
TRBV5-6	TRBD1	TRBJ1-4	.	CASSLLKRGQGAEKLFF	TGTGCCAGCAGCCTCCTTAAGCGGGGACAGGGGGCCGAAAAACTGTTTTTT
TRBV5-4	TRBD2	TRBJ2-7	few	CASSQVAGGGNEQYF	TGTGCCAGCAGCCAGGTCGCGGGAGGTGGGAACGAGCAGTACTTC
TRBV2	TRBD1	TRBJ1-3	once	CASSEMTGAGNTIYF	TGTGCCAGCAGTGAGATGACAGGGGCTGGAAACACCATATATTTT
TRBV6-1	.	TRBJ1-5	.	CASSDGPHQPQHF	TGTGCCAGCAGTGATGGGCCCCATCAGCCCCAGCATTTT
TRBV11-3	.	TRBJ2-6	once	CASSLAPVLSGANVLTF	TGTGCCAGCAGCTTAGCGCCCGTTCTCTCTGGGGCCAACGTCCTGACTTTC
TRBV7-2	TRBD2	TRBJ2-7	.	CASSLQPGTSGHEQYF	TGTGCCAGCAGCTTACAACCCGGGACTAGCGGGCACGAGCAGTACTTC
TRBV18	.	TRBJ1-2	.	CASSPQLEGVYGYTF	TGTGCCAGCTCACCACAACTTGAGGGGGTCTATGGCTACACCTTC
TRBV11-3	.	TRBJ2-4	.	CASTLGDIQYF	TGTGCCAGCACCCTGGGGGACATTCAGTACTTC
TRBV5-4	.	TRBJ2-7	.	CASSFTGGYEQYF	TGTGCCAGCAGCTTCACAGGAGGATACGAGCAGTACTTC
TRBV11-3	.	TRBJ1-4	.	CASKPSRGKLFF	TGTGCCAGCAAACCGAGCCGGGGAAAACTGTTTTTT
TRBV7-2	.	TRBJ1-5	.	CASSRVRDQPQHF	TGTGCCAGCAGCCGAGTAAGGGATCAGCCCCAGCATTTT
TRBV7-9	.	TRBJ1-2	.	CASSSGRGALNGYTF	TGTGCCAGCAGCTCTGGGAGGGGGGCTTTGAATGGCTACACCTTC